The clone carrying this TCR beta chain was observed at least ten times. Its antigen is undetermined. These data come from a study of regulatory T cells in long-lasting Graves disease. Broader study findings: Blood alone, not thyroid tissue, was studied. Persistent disease favored TRBV28, TRBJ1-2 and TRBJ2-5.

Time point reported: persistent/refractory GD, antithyroid drugs over 5 years with positive TRAb. PBMC-derived RNA was used for the TCR library. An endocrinology department in Xi'an, China, supplied the patients. Combining iRepertoire HTBI primers with Arm-PCR of CDR3 regions, the authors built TCR beta libraries. From the multiplex PCR reads, TCRdb called clonotypes with MiXCR, one entry per CDR3 protein. The sample carries 700,000 or so distinct CDR3 sequences, around 30% recorded once. The CDR3 is 14 residues long. The V and J ends lost 6 bases and 5 bases respectively, with 17 bases between them. Germline lookup yields CDR1 SNHLY and CDR2 FYNNEI.

This chain links TRBV2 with TRBJ2-7; a possible D gene is TRBD2 (6 bases). This receptor was taken from a female donor with Graves disease. This sample comprised peripheral blood mononuclear cells (PBMCs), obtained when the disease was refractory, from a patient treated with antithyroid drugs. CDR3 loop: CASRGTPGRNEQYF. The CDR3 DNA reads as TGTGCCAGCAGGGGGACTCCGGGCAGGAACGAGCAGTACTTC.